This TCR beta chain was captured in a study of blood T cell repertoires in COVID-19. Study background: Collection of acute and convalescent COVID-19 samples took place in the United States, Italy and Spain. The analysed material was cDNA or gDNA that came from T cells, B-cell-depleted T cells, or PBMCs.

Original handling: Amplified reference gene primers provided the basis for estimating nucleated cell counts. Profiling relied on immunoSEQ multiplex PCR, and the TCRdb table lists in-frame clones only, not all of them. V and J calls and clone size follow that table, whereas D and trimming were derived from the DNA. The table lists some 140,000 clones, roughly four fifths of them singletons. Germline CDR1 and CDR2: LGHDT and YNNKEL (reference sequence). CDR3 length: 14 amino acids. Trimming stripped 4 bases from V and 3 bases from J, with 12 bases between. The clonotype comes from a man older than 75 with acute or convalescent COVID-19. The rearrangement uses TRBV3-1 (or the pseudogene TRBV3-2) and TRBJ2-5; TRBD1 is a possible D gene (7 bases). Sequencing was carried out using peripheral blood. For the CDR3, the DNA is TGTGCCAGCAGCCGGTCAGGGGGGAAAGAGACCCAGTACTTC. It encodes CASSRSGGKETQYF.